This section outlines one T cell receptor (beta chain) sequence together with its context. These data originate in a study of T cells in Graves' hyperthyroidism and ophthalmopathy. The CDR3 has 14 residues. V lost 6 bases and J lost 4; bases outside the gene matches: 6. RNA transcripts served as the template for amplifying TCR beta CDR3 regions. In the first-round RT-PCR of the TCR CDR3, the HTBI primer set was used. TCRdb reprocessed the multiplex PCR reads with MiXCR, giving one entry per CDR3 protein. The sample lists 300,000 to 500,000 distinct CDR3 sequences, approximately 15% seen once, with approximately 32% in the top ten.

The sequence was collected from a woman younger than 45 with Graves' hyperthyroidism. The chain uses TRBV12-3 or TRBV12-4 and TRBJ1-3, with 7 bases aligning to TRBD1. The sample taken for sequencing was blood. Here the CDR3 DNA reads TGTGCCAGCAGCCAACAGGGGAGCGGAAACACCATATATTTT. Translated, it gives CASSQQGSGNTIYF.